Below are 18 T cell receptor beta chains sequenced from a single sample in a study of T cells after yellow fever vaccination. TCRdb reprocessed the 5' RACE reads via MiXCR and lists one record per CDR3 protein. The table lists hundreds of thousands of distinct CDR3 sequences, about 12% of them singletons. Sequenced here: PBMCs, sampled on the day of the yellow fever booster vaccination. All receptors derive from a man aged 25 to 40 who received the YFV17D yellow fever vaccine.

V and J are TRBV29-1 and TRBJ2-3; 8 bases match TRBD2. V lost 0 bases to trimming and J lost 6 bases; unmatched junction nucleotides: 8. Germline V gene lookup returns CDR1 SQVTM and CDR2 ANQGSEA. This CDR3 is built from 15 residues. The CDR3 region is CSVEDPGTRWDTQYF. The CDR3 DNA is TGCAGCGTTGAAGATCCCGGGACTAGATGGGATACGCAGTATTTT.

The rearrangement uses TRBV10-1 and TRBJ2-7; 8 nucleotides line up with TRBD2. V lost 5 bases, J lost 8 bases, and 11 bases stayed unmatched. The CDR3 has 14 residues. CDR1 and CDR2 from the germline V gene are WNHNN and SYGVQD (reference sequence). The CDR3: CASSPGLAEAQQYF. The CDR3 DNA follows: TGCGCCAGCAGTCCCGGACTAGCCGAGGCCCAGCAGTACTTC.

V is TRBV18 and J is TRBJ2-5, with a tentative D call TRBD1 (5 bases). The V and J ends lost 2 bases and 5 bases respectively, with 9 bases between them. Germline CDR1 is KGHSH and CDR2 is LQKENI. The CDR3 is 13 residues long. This chain's CDR3 is CASSPRPGETQYF. The CDR3 nucleotides read TGTGCCAGCTCACCAAGGCCAGGGGAGACCCAGTACTTC.

In its sample, this clonotype was seen a few times. The genes are TRBV12-3 or TRBV12-4 and TRBJ2-3; weak D call: TRBD2 (6 bases). The CDR3 extends over 13 amino acids. With 3 bases removed from V and 5 bases from J, the gap between germline ends came to 9 bases. The CDR3 nucleotides read TGTGCCAGCAGTTTGAGGGAGGAAGATACGCAGTATTTT. Encoded protein: CASSLREEDTQYF.

This clonotype was detected only a few times. The chain joins TRBV29-1 to TRBJ2-7; 9 bases match TRBD1. Per the germline V gene, CDR1 is SQVTM and CDR2 is ANQGSEA. Trimming took 4 bases from V and 3 from J; bases not matched to a gene: 4. There are 13 residues in the CDR3. The CDR3 nucleotides are TGCAGCGTTGGGGGACAGGGCGGCTACGAGCAGTACTTC. Translating it yields CSVGGQGGYEQYF.

The CDR3 sequence is CASSPKLAGGRADTQYF. The CDR3 DNA is TGCGCCAGCAGCCCGAAGCTAGCGGGAGGGCGGGCAGATACGCAGTATTTT. This sequence joins TRBV5-1 and TRBJ2-3, with 12 bases fitting TRBD2. The CDR3 is made up of 17 amino acids. Germline CDR1 reads SGHRS; CDR2 reads YFSETQ. Trimming at V came to 4 bases and at J to 4 bases, leaving 10 bases not matched to a gene. Variable domain in full (rest from reference TRBV5-1 and TRBJ2-3): KAGVTQTPRYLIKTRGQQVTLSCSPISGHRSVSWYQQTPGQGLQFLFEYFSETQRNKGNFPGRFSGRQFSNSRSEMNVSTLELGDSALYLCASSPKLAGGRADTQYFGPGTRLTVL.

This chain uses TRBV29-1 with TRBJ2-5, with 7 bases matching TRBD1. The germline CDR1 and CDR2 sequences are SQVTM and ANQGSEA. CDR3 length equals 12 residues. J gave up 3 bases and V 6 bases, and 4 bases lay outside the gene matches. The CDR3 sequence is CSVGGQKETQYF. In DNA form, the CDR3 reads TGCAGCGTAGGGGGACAGAAAGAGACCCAGTACTTC. Based on the CDR3 plus reference TRBV29-1 and TRBJ2-5, the full variable domain is SAVISQKPSRDICQRGTSLTIQCQVDSQVTMMFWYRQQPGQSLTLIATANQGSEATYESGFVIDKFPISRPNLTFSTLTVSNMSPEDSSIYLCSVGGQKETQYFGPGTRLLVL.

The chain links TRBV15 to TRBJ1-2; D gene unclear. Trimming took off 6 bases at V and 8 bases at J, with 10 bases between the two ends. Germline V gene sequence: CDR1 LNHNV, CDR2 YYDKDF (reference sequence). This CDR3 contains 11 residues. The CDR3 spells CATSPGRGYTF. In nucleotides, the CDR3 is TGTGCCACCAGTCCCGGACGGGGCTACACCTTC.

Only a few counts were recorded for this clonotype. This sequence joins TRBV28 and TRBJ2-1, with 15 nucleotides matching TRBD2. CDR3 length: 16 amino acids. The germline gives CDR1 MDHEN, CDR2 SYDVKM. Losses at the gene ends were 8 bases for V and 3 bases for J; bases not matched to a gene: 5. The CDR3 reads CASLRGLAGGYNEQFF. CDR3 in DNA: TGTGCCAGCCTGAGGGGACTAGCGGGAGGCTACAATGAGCAGTTCTTC. Based on the CDR3 plus reference TRBV28 and TRBJ2-1, the full variable domain is DVKVTQSSRYLVKRTGEKVFLECVQDMDHENMFWYRQDPGLGLRLIYFSYDVKMKEKGDIPEGYSVSREKKERFSLILESASTNQTSMYLCASLRGLAGGYNEQFFGPGTRLTVL.

The rearrangement joins TRBV27 to TRBJ1-6, with D uncertain. V lost 3 bases, J lost 5 bases, and 8 bases lay in between. The CDR3 contains 14 residues. Germline V gene data show CDR1 as MNHEY and CDR2 as SMNVEV (reference sequence). The CDR3 DNA sequence: TGTGCCAGCAGTTTTAGGGTGAATAATTCACCCCTCCACTTT. It specifies CASSFRVNNSPLHF.

This sequence joins TRBV10-3 and TRBJ2-2, with 8 positions matching TRBD2. Germline assignment: CDR1 ENHRY and CDR2 SYGVKD. The V segment lost 10 bases and the J segment 3 bases; nucleotides outside the gene matches: 16. There are 17 residues in the CDR3. CDR3 DNA sequence: TGTGCCACCATGGGGCCAGCGGGAGCTCGGGACACCGGGGAGCTGTTTTTT. Amino acid sequence: CATMGPAGARDTGELFF.

V usage is TRBV5-1 and J usage is TRBJ2-1, with a weak D call TRBD2 (6 bases). The CDR3 has 15 residues. Trimming took off 4 bases at V and 0 bases at J, with 11 bases between the two ends. Germline CDR1 and CDR2: SGHRS and YFSETQ. Here the CDR3 reads CASSEGGNSYNEQFF. The DNA of the CDR3 is TGCGCCAGCAGCGAAGGCGGGAACTCCTACAATGAGCAGTTCTTC.

CDR3 coding DNA: TGTGCCAGCAGCTTAGTCCCTAGCGGGAGGGAGACCTACGAGCAGTACTTC. Translated: CASSLVPSGRETYEQYF. The chain uses TRBV7-2 and TRBJ2-7; TRBD2 agrees at 12 bases. The J segment lost 2 bases and the V segment lost 1 base, leaving 6 bases of the junction unmatched. The CDR3 has 17 amino acids. CDR1 SGHTA and CDR2 FQGNSA come from the germline V gene.

The chain links TRBV20-1 to TRBJ2-1; weak D call: TRBD2 (6 bases). The CDR3 is 11 amino acids. Germline V gives CDR1 DFQATT, CDR2 SNEGSKA (reference sequence). The V end lost 5 bases, the J end lost 10 bases, and 12 bases lay between the germline ends. The CDR3 here is CSAGPAGEQFF. In nucleotides, the CDR3 is TGCAGTGCTGGGCCAGCGGGCGAGCAGTTCTTC.

This chain uses TRBV28 with TRBJ2-7; D not resolved. Trimming left V 7 bases short and J 1 base short, with 8 bases between. The CDR3 is 12 amino acids. CDR1 is MDHEN and CDR2 is SYDVKM in the germline V gene. CDR3 nucleotide sequence: TGTGCCAGCAACCAGTGGTCCTACGAGCAGTACTTC. As protein: CASNQWSYEQYF.

The chain joins TRBV3-1 to TRBJ1-1; D ambiguous. Germline V gives CDR1 LGHDT, CDR2 YNNKEL (reference sequence). The CDR3 loop spans 15 amino acids. Trimming pared 0 bases from V and 8 bases from J, leaving 16 bases between. CDR3 nucleotides: TGTGCCAGCAGCCAAGATCTTTTGGGTAGGGTAGAAGCTTTCTTT. Translation gives CASSQDLLGRVEAFF.

This clonotype was counted ten times or more. The rearrangement joins TRBV7-2 to TRBJ2-7; D is unresolved. The CDR3 has 13 amino acids. Per the germline V gene, CDR1 is SGHTA and CDR2 is FQGNSA. Trimming removed 5 bases at V and 3 bases at J, with 11 bases between. This chain's CDR3 is CASSPSRLYEQYF. The CDR3 DNA is TGTGCCAGCAGCCCGTCCCGTCTCTACGAGCAGTACTTC.

V is TRBV7-2 and J is TRBJ2-1; the match to TRBD2 covers 14 bases. The CDR3 is made up of 15 amino acids. Germline trimming cut 6 bases from V and 8 bases from J; bases unmatched to any gene: 6. Germline CDR1 is SGHTA and CDR2 is FQGNSA. The CDR3: CASSSGTSGSYEQFF. CDR3 nucleotide sequence: TGTGCCAGCAGTAGCGGGACTAGCGGGAGCTATGAGCAGTTCTTC.